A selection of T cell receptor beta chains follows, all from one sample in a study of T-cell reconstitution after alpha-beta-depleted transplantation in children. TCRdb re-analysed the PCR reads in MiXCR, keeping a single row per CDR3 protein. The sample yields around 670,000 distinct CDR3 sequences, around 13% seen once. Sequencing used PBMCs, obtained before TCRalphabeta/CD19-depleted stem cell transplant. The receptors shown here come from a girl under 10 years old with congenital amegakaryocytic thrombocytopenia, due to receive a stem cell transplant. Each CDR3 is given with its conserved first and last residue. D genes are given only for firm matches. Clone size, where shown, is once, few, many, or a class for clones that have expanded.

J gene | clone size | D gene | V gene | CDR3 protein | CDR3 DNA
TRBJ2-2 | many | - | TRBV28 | CASSPPRLEEGHRTGELFF | TGTGCCAGCAGTCCCCCCCGACTAGAGGAGGGCCATAGGACCGGGGAGCTGTTTTTT
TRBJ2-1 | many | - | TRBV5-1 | CASSPDAANEQFF | TGCGCCAGCAGCCCCGACGCGGCCAATGAGCAGTTCTTC
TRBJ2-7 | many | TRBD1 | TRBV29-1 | CSVEGDSLYEQYF | TGCAGCGTTGAAGGGGACAGCCTATACGAGCAGTACTTC
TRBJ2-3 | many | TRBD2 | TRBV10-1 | CASSESGLAFTDTQYF | TGCGCCAGCAGTGAGTCCGGACTAGCTTTCACAGATACGCAGTATTTT
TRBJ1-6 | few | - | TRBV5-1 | CASSLTIRGGGVDSPLHF | TGCGCCAGCAGCTTAACCATCCGAGGGGGGGGAGTGGATTCACCCCTCCACTTT
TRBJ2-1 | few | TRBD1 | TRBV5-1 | CASSPGTGPAREQFF | TGCGCCAGCAGCCCAGGGACAGGTCCCGCCCGCGAGCAGTTCTTC
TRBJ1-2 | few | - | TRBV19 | CASMAGEGYGYTF | TGTGCCAGCATGGCGGGGGAAGGCTATGGCTACACCTTC
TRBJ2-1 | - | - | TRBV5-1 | CASSAGDYNEQFF | TGCGCCAGCAGCGCAGGGGACTACAATGAGCAGTTCTTC
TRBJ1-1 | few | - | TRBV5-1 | CASSSGDRINTEAFF | TGCGCCAGCAGTTCTGGTGACAGGATTAACACTGAAGCTTTCTTT
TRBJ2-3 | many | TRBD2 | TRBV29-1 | CSVGGTSGRTDTQYF | TGCAGCGTGGGCGGGACTAGCGGGAGGACAGATACGCAGTATTTT
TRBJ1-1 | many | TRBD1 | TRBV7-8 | CASSFVPAPTGGGMNTEAFF | TGTGCCAGCAGCTTCGTTCCGGCTCCCACAGGGGGAGGGATGAACACTGAAGCTTTCTTT
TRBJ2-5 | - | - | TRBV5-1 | CASSPGHQETQYF | TGCGCCAGCAGCCCGGGTCACCAAGAGACCCAGTACTTC
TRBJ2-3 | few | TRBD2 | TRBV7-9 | CASSPLGTSGITQYF | TGTGCCAGCAGCCCCCTTGGGACTAGCGGGATTACGCAGTATTTT
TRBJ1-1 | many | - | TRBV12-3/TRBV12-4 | CASSFVGTEAFF | TGTGCCAGCAGTTTCGTGGGCACTGAAGCTTTCTTT
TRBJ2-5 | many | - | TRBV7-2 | CASSNMVAGYQETQYF | TGTGCCAGCAGCAACATGGTGGCAGGGTATCAAGAGACCCAGTACTTC
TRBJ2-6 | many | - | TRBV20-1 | CSARQGGFSGANVLTF | TGCAGTGCTAGACAGGGGGGGTTCTCTGGGGCCAACGTCCTGACTTTC
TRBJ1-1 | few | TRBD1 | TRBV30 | CAWNKDRVPSMNTEAFF | TGTGCCTGGAACAAGGACAGGGTTCCCTCCATGAACACTGAAGCTTTCTTT
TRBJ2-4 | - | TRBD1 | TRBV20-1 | CSARPPGTVKNIQYF | TGCAGTGCTAGGCCACCCGGGACAGTCAAAAACATTCAGTACTTC
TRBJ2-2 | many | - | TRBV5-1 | CASSLASPTGELFF | TGCGCCAGCAGCTTGGCGAGCCCGACCGGGGAGCTGTTTTTT
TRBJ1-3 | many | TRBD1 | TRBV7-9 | CASSVDRASGNTIYF | TGTGCCAGCAGCGTTGACAGGGCCTCTGGAAACACCATATATTTT
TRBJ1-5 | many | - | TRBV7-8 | CASSRGASIYSNQPQHF | TGTGCCAGCAGTCGGGGGGCAAGCATATATAGCAATCAGCCCCAGCATTTT
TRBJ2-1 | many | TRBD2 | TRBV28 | CASSLMGLAAHNEQFF | TGTGCCAGCAGTTTAATGGGACTAGCGGCTCACAATGAGCAGTTCTTC
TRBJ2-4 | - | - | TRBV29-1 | CSVEDYHETRAKNIQYF | TGCAGCGTTGAAGACTACCACGAGACCAGAGCCAAAAACATTCAGTACTTC
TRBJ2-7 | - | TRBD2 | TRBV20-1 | CSALVLAGAHEQYF | TGCAGTGCCCTAGTCTTAGCGGGAGCCCACGAGCAGTACTTC
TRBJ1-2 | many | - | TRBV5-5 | CASSLDGERGYTF | TGTGCCAGCAGCTTGGATGGGGAGCGCGGCTACACCTTC
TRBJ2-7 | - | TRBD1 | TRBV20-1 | CSARSQDRSSYEQYF | TGCAGTGCTAGAAGCCAGGACAGGAGCTCCTACGAGCAGTACTTC
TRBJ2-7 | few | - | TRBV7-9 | CASSLPGVEQYF | TGTGCCAGCAGCCTTCCGGGGGTCGAGCAGTACTTC
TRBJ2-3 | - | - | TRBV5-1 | CASSVGTRGDTQYF | TGCGCCAGCAGCGTCGGGACCCGAGGGGATACGCAGTATTTT
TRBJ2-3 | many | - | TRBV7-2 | CASSLLSDTQYF | TGTGCCAGCAGCTTACTTTCAGATACGCAGTATTTT
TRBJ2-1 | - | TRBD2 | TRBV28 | CASSLYGRASRVANEQFF | TGTGCCAGCAGTTTATACGGGAGGGCCTCGAGGGTCGCAAATGAGCAGTTCTTC
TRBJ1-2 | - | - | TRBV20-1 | CRAYIGTYF | TGCAGGGCGTATATCGGAACGTACTTC
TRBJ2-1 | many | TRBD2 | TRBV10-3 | CAISETRLAGVSYNEQFF | TGTGCCATCAGTGAGACACGACTAGCGGGGGTCTCCTACAATGAGCAGTTCTTC
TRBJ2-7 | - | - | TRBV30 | CAWSTGVEQYF | TGTGCCTGGAGTACCGGAGTGGAGCAGTACTTC
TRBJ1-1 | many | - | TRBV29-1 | CSVNPRVLNTEAFF | TGCAGCGTCAACCCCAGGGTACTGAACACTGAAGCTTTCTTT
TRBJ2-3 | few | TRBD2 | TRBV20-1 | CSATNGLAGVRDTQYF | TGCAGTGCTACGAACGGACTAGCGGGAGTTCGGGATACGCAGTATTTT
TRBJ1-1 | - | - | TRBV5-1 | CASRNLPPTVTEAFF | TGCGCCAGCAGAAACCTCCCACCGACAGTCACTGAAGCTTTCTTT
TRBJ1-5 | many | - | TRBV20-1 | CSAGTHNSNQPQHF | TGCAGTGCGGGGACACATAATAGCAATCAGCCCCAGCATTTT
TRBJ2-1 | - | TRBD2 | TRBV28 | CASYPIRRTSGVSSYNEQFF | TGTGCCAGCTATCCCATTAGGAGGACTAGCGGGGTATCCAGCTACAATGAGCAGTTCTTC
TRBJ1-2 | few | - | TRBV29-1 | CSVTDGGPTNYGYTF | TGCAGCGTTACCGACGGGGGGCCCACTAACTATGGCTACACCTTC
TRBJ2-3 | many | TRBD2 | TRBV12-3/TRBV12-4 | CASSLLASGRADTQYF | TGTGCCAGCAGTTTACTCGCTAGCGGGAGGGCAGATACGCAGTATTTT
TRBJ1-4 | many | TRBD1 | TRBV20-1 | CSAKTQGDEKLFF | TGCAGTGCTAAAACCCAGGGGGATGAAAAACTGTTTTTT
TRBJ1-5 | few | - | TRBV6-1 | CASMTGGGGNQPQHF | TGTGCCAGCATGACCGGGGGCGGGGGCAATCAGCCCCAGCATTTT
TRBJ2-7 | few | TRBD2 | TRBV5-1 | CASSLVPSGAYEQYF | TGCGCCAGCAGCTTGGTTCCTAGCGGAGCCTACGAGCAGTACTTC